This T cell receptor beta chain was identified during a study of CD8 T cells in ankylosing spondylitis (dated 2017 in TCRdb). General notes on the study: The study set out to find disease-linked TCR variants by profiling T cell receptor beta repertoires in ankylosing spondylitis patients and healthy donors. The whole study cohort included 108 healthy donors and 25 ankylosing spondylitis patients. Samples of peripheral blood were taken, and for ankylosing spondylitis patients, synovial fluid was collected as well. Results and caveats for the whole study, not just this receptor: The disease-linked clones had a CD8+ phenotype and were found at relatively low frequencies in peripheral blood. A TCR beta motif made up of eight highly homologous amino acid variants appeared to be characteristic of blood from ankylosing spondylitis patients. The disease-linked clones were reported as significantly enriched in matched synovial fluid samples from ankylosing spondylitis patients. Some motif variants had previously been reported in the synovial fluid and blood of reactive arthritis patients, which suggests shared mechanisms of disease initiation.

Notes on this clonotype: It lacks a known antigen. Base qualities were left out, and no much larger clone turns up one base away.

The CDR3 sequence holds 13 residues, the cysteine and phenylalanine included. Only CDR3 DNA is held: 39 bases, read in frame from base 1. From the germline V gene, CDR1 is SNHLY and CDR2 is FYNNEI. The V end loses 3 bases and the J end loses 7 bases, and a stretch of 13 bases separates them. The sequencer listed for this sample is Illumina HiSeq 2500. Quantitative 5'-RACE with molecular barcodes was used to prepare TCR beta libraries. In the source study's methods: A new computational method, built on a probabilistic model of VDJ rearrangement, was used to identify disease-linked TCR variants. TCRdb took the public reads, trimmed them with fastp at Q25, ran MiXCR for clone calling and kept in-frame beta chains. CDR3 protein sequences are deduplicated, and each keeps its most common genes and DNA. The V and J calls, along with clone size, are taken from TCRdb and not from the paper's own processing. Recorded for this sample are about 240,000 distinct CDR3 sequences; roughly 10% of them occurred a single time. Less than 8% of the sample is taken by the ten largest.

The sequence joins TRBV2 to TRBJ2-7; a weak D assignment points to TRBD2 (7 bases agree). The TCR originated in a male donor with ankylosing spondylitis or in good health (not recorded which). Sequenced sample: blood, either unsorted or a sorted T cell fraction (not recorded which). The DNA reads TGTGCCAGCAGTGACGGGGGGCTAGGAGAGCAGTACTTC. Translated, it reads CASSDGGLGEQYF.